These 20 T cell receptor beta chains came from one sample sequenced in a study of monozygotic twins with inflammatory bowel disease (dated by TCRdb to about 2019). Libraries were constructed by 5' RACE. TCRdb records Illumina HiSeq 2500 as the sequencer. The reads went through TCRdb reprocessing, and each CDR3 protein sequence gets one entry with no DNA. The data table for this sample lists 420,000 or so distinct CDR3 sequences. The ten top clones hold more than 2% of the sample. Input material: blood. The receptors were gathered from a human donor with ulcerative colitis or Crohn's disease, or a healthy co-twin of an affected twin (not recorded which).

CDR3 sequence: CASSPRGMNTEAFF. The rearrangement uses TRBV18 and TRBJ1-1. The CDR3 totals 14 residues. Germline CDR1 and CDR2: KGHSH and LQKENI.

The chain is built from TRBV10-3 and TRBJ1-4; as DNA is missing, the TRBD1 call by TCRdb cannot be tested. The germline V gene encodes CDR1 ENHRY and CDR2 SYGVKD. CDR3 size: 16 residues. The CDR3 spells CAISEPSGMANENLFF.

V gene TRBV4-3 combines with J gene TRBJ1-2; TCRdb names TRBD1, which stays unverified in the absence of DNA. CDR3 length equals 15 residues. Germline V gene sequence: CDR1 LGHNA, CDR2 YSLEER. CDR3 region: CASSQDQGAYYGYTF.

This chain links TRBV4-1 with TRBJ2-3; TCRdb selects TRBD2, and the lack of DNA leaves this call unchecked. The CDR3 contains 18 residues. CDR1 MGHRA and CDR2 YSYEKL come from the germline V gene. The CDR3 sequence: CASSQDPSSGRREDTQNF.

The chain uses TRBV5-5 and TRBJ1-2. From germline, CDR1 is SGHKS and CDR2 YYEKEE (reference sequence). The CDR3 has 14 amino acids. The CDR3 region is CASSLLTGLPGYTF.

V gene TRBV20-1 combines with J gene TRBJ2-1; lacking DNA, the TRBD1 call made by TCRdb goes unchecked. The CDR3 covers 14 residues. Germline CDR1 is DFQATT and CDR2 is SNEGSKA (reference sequence). The CDR3 loop is CSAPETGYVDEQFF.

The chain has TRBV29-1 and TRBJ2-3; TCRdb's D gene call, TRBD1, goes unchecked for lack of DNA. Looked up from germline, CDR1 is SQVTM and CDR2 is ANQGSEA. The CDR3 contains 15 residues. CDR3 sequence reads: CSVGGGDASTDTQYF.

This chain links TRBV5-1 with TRBJ2-3; the D call of TRBD2 rests on TCRdb alone, since no DNA is present to check it. Germline assignment: CDR1 SGHRS and CDR2 YFSETQ. The CDR3 covers 13 residues. Here the CDR3 reads CATSRRDKDTQYF.

The chain couples TRBV20-1 to TRBJ2-7. Germline CDR1 is DFQATT and CDR2 is SNEGSKA (reference sequence). The CDR3 has 15 residues. CDR3: CSARDMAESSYEQYF.

J is TRBJ2-7 and V is TRBV10-3; the TCRdb D gene call, TRBD2, has no DNA to confirm it. Germline V gene data show CDR1 as ENHRY and CDR2 as SYGVKD. The CDR3 covers 15 residues. CDR3 sequence: CAIRETTSGAYEQYF.

The CDR3 reads CASSDGTVGYYEQYF. The chain is built from TRBV6-1 and TRBJ2-7; TCRdb's assignment of TRBD1 cannot be checked, as there is no DNA. Germline CDR1 is MNHNS and CDR2 is SASEGT. The CDR3 is 15 amino acids.

The chain combines TRBV27 with TRBJ2-2; the D call from TCRdb, TRBD1, cannot be confirmed without DNA. The CDR3 consists of 15 residues. Germline CDR1 MNHEY, CDR2 SMNVEV (reference sequence). The chain's CDR3 is CASSSGTGDTGELFF.

The genes are TRBV28 and TRBJ1-4; lacking DNA, the TRBD1 call made by TCRdb goes unchecked. The CDR3 has 14 residues. Germline-derived CDR1 and CDR2 are MDHEN and SYDVKM. This CDR3 reads CASSGGGYDEKLFF.

This chain joins TRBV4-1 and TRBJ2-1. The length of the CDR3 is 17 residues. Germline CDR1 is MGHRA and CDR2 is YSYEKL. CDR3 sequence: CASSQDYPLGTYNEQFF.

V and J are TRBV7-9 and TRBJ2-7; TCRdb picks TRBD1, but there is no DNA to check that call. The CDR3 is 13 amino acids. Looked up from germline, CDR1 is SEHNR and CDR2 is FQNEAQ (reference sequence). The CDR3 protein is CASSSGQSYEQYF.

The chain uses TRBV9 and TRBJ1-3. Germline-derived CDR1 and CDR2 are SGDLS and YYNGEE. This CDR3 comprises 13 residues. The CDR3 here is CASSVDGGNTIYF.

The V gene is TRBV30, the J gene TRBJ2-2; TCRdb calls TRBD1, which cannot be checked without DNA. Germline V gene data show CDR1 as GTSNPN and CDR2 as SVGIG (reference sequence). The CDR3 has 20 amino acids. The CDR3 spells CAWSVLFYGRITGDAGELFF.

This rearrangement joins TRBV9 to TRBJ1-1; TCRdb returns TRBD1, unconfirmable since there is no DNA. Per germline, CDR1 SGDLS and CDR2 YYNGEE. The CDR3 consists of 17 residues. CDR3 region: CASSVVVHGQGNTEAFF.

V is TRBV28 and J is TRBJ1-2. The CDR3 contains 13 residues. Germline assignment: CDR1 MDHEN and CDR2 SYDVKM. This CDR3 is CASSLALPYGYTF.

The chain employs TRBV20-1 and TRBJ1-1. CDR1 and CDR2 from the germline V gene are DFQATT and SNEGSKA (reference sequence). The CDR3 sequence is 11 residues long. The CDR3 region is CSARDDGEAFF.